This T cell receptor (beta chain) was retrieved from a study of T-cell memory formation after mild COVID-19. TCRdb used MiXCR to reprocess the 5' RACE reads, holding one entry per CDR3 protein. Here the sample spans over 400,000 distinct CDR3 sequences, 23% being singletons. This CDR3 contains 13 residues. Germline loops: CDR1 SGHAT, CDR2 FQNNGV. Trimming removed 5 bases at V and 9 bases at J, with 14 bases between. The chain couples TRBV11-2 to TRBJ2-1; D could derive from TRBD1 or TRBD2 (5 bases each). This receptor was taken from an adult woman who had mild COVID-19 (a few samples of this study predate the infection). Cell type and time point are not known. Sequenced material: PBMCs or a T cell subset sorted from them (not recorded which). The CDR3 DNA reads as TGTGCCAGCAGCAAGGGACCTTTAACTGAGCAGTTCTTC. Translated: CASSKGPLTEQFF.